The subject of this entry is one TCR beta chain. The source of the sample is a study of neoadjuvant anti-PD-1 for oral cavity cancer. The data were produced by immunoSEQ multiplex PCR, yet TCRdb's version contains in-frame clones alone and is incomplete. Of around 17,000 clones in the sample, less than 80% were seen once. The TCR was taken from a person aged 35-79 years with oral cavity squamous cell carcinoma. The sample in question was PBMCs, obtained before nivolumab (anti-PD-1) treatment.

This CDR3 is CASSFTQGLTYGYTF. The CDR3 region has the DNA TGTGCCAGCAGCTTCACACAGGGATTAACATATGGCTACACCTTC. The rearrangement uses TRBV27 and TRBJ1-2; possible D gene TRBD1, 6 bases. From germline, CDR1 is MNHEY and CDR2 SMNVEV (reference sequence). Trimming removed 6 bases at V and 5 bases at J, with 19 bases between. The CDR3 is 15 residues long.